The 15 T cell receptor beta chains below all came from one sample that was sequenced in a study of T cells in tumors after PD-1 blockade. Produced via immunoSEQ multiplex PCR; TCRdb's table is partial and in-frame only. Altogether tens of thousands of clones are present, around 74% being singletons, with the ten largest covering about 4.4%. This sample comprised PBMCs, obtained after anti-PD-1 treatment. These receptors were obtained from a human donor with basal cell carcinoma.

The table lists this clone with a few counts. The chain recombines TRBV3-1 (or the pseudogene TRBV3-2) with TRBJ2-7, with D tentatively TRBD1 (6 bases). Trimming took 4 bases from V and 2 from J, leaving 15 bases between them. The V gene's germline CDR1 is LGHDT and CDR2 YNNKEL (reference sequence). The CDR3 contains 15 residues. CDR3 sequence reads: CASSPGVRNPYEQYF. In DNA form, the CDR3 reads TGTGCCAGCAGCCCAGGGGTCCGTAATCCCTACGAGCAGTACTTC.

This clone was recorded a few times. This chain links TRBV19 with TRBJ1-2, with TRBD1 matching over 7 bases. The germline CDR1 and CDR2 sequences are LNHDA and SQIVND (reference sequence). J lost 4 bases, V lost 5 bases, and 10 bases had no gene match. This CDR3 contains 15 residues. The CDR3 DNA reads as TGTGCCAGTAGTCCACAGACAGGGCCCAGCTATGGCTACACCTTC. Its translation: CASSPQTGPSYGYTF.

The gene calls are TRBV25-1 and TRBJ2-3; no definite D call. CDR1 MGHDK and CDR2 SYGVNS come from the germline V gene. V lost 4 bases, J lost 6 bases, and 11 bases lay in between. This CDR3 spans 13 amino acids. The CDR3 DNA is TGTGCCAGCAGTGGAATGGGAATGGATACGCAGTATTTT. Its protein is CASSGMGMDTQYF.

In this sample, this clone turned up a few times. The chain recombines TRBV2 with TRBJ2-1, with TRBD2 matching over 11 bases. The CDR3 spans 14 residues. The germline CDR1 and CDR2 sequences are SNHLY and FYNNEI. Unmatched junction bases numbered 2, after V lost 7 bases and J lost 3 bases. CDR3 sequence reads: CASIGTSGYNEQFF. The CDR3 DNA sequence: TGTGCCAGCATAGGGACTAGCGGCTACAATGAGCAGTTCTTC.

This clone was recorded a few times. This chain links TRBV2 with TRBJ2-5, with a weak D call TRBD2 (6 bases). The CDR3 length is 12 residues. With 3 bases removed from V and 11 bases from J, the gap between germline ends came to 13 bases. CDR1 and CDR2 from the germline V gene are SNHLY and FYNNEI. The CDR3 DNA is TGTGCCAGCAGTGAGAAATTAGCGGCACAGTACTTC. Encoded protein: CASSEKLAAQYF.

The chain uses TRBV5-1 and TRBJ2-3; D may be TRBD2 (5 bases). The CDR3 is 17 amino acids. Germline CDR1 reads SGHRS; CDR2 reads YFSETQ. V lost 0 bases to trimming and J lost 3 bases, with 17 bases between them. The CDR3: CASSLANRVSGTDTQYF. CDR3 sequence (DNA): TGCGCCAGCAGCTTGGCCAATAGGGTTTCGGGGACAGATACGCAGTATTTT.

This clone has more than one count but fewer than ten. CDR3 in DNA: TGTGCCAGCAGCCGGTATAGCGGGGTTTCCGGGGAGCTGTTTTTT. Protein product: CASSRYSGVSGELFF. The chain recombines TRBV5-4 with TRBJ2-2; TRBD2 agrees at 8 bases. The V segment lost 4 bases and the J segment 6 bases; nucleotides outside the gene matches: 8. CDR3 size: 15 residues. Germline V gene data show CDR1 as SGHNT and CDR2 as YYREEE (reference sequence). Complete variable domain (other parts from reference TRBV5-4 and TRBJ2-2): ETGVTQSPTHLIKTRGQQVTLRCSSQSGHNTVSWYQQALGQGPQFIFQYYREEENGRGNFPPRFSGLQFPNYSSELNVNALELDDSALYLCASSRYSGVSGELFFGEGSRLTVL.

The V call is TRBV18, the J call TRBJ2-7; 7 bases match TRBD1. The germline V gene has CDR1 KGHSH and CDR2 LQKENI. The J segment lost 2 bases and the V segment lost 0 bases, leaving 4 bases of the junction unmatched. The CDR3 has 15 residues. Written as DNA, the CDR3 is TGTGCCAGCTCACCACCGAGGCAGGGGGCCTACGAGCAGTACTTC. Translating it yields CASSPPRQGAYEQYF.

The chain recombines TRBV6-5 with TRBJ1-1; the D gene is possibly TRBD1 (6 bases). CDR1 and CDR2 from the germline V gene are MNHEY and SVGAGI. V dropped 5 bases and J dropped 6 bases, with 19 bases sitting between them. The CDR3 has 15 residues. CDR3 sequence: CASSPRQVVGPEAFF. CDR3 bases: TGTGCCAGCAGTCCGCGACAGGTTGTAGGCCCTGAAGCTTTCTTT.

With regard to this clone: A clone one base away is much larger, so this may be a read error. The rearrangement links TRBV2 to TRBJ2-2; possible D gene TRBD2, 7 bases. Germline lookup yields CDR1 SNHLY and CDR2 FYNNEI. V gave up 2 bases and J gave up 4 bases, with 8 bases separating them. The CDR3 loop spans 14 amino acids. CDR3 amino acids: CASSERGGTGELFF. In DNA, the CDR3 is TGTGCCAGCAGTGAAAGGGGGGGCACCGGGGAGCTGTTTTTT.

The CDR3 loop is CASRREKLQETQYF. Here the CDR3 DNA reads TGTGCCAGCAGACGGGAAAAATTACAAGAGACCCAGTACTTC. The chain couples TRBV2 to TRBJ2-5; D possibly corresponds to TRBD2 (5 bases). This CDR3 region has 14 residues. Per germline, CDR1 SNHLY and CDR2 FYNNEI. Trimming pared 6 bases from V and 2 bases from J, leaving 13 bases between.

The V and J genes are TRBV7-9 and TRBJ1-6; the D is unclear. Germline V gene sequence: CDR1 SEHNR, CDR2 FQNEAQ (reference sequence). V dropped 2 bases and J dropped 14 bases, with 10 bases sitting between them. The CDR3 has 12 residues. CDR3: CASSLQDSTLHF. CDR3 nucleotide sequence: TGTGCCAGCAGCTTACAGGATTCCACCCTCCACTTT.

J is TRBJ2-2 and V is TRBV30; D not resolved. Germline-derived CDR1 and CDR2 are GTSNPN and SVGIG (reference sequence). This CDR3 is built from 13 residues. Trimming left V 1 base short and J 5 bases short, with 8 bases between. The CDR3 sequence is CAWSDFGTGELFF. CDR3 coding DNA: TGTGCCTGGAGTGATTTCGGGACCGGGGAGCTGTTTTTT. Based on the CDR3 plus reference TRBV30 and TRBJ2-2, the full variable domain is SQTIHQWPATLVQPVGSPLSLECTVEGTSNPNLYWYRQAAGRGLQLLFYSVGIGQISSEVPQNLSASRPQDRQFILSSKKLLLSDSGFYLCAWSDFGTGELFFGEGSRLTVL.

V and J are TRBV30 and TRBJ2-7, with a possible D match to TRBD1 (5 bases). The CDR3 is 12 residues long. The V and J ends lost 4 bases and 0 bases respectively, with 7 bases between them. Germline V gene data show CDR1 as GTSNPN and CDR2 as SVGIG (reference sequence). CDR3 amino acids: CAWKQDSYEQYF. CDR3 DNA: TGTGCCTGGAAACAGGACTCCTACGAGCAGTACTTC.

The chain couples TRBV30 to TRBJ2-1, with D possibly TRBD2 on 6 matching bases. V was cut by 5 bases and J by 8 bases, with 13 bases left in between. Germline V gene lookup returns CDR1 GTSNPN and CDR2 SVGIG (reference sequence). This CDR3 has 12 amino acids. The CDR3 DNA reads TGTGCCTGGGGGACTCAACGGGATGAGCAGTTCTTC. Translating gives CAWGTQRDEQFF. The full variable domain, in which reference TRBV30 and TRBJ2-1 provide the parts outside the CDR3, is SQTIHQWPATLVQPVGSPLSLECTVEGTSNPNLYWYRQAAGRGLQLLFYSVGIGQISSEVPQNLSASRPQDRQFILSSKKLLLSDSGFYLCAWGTQRDEQFFGPGTRLTVL.